The rows below give T cell receptor beta chains drawn from one sample of a study of cytomegalovirus exposure and HLA in healthy donors. Using immunoSEQ multiplex PCR, the repertoire was profiled, and TCRdb retains in-frame clones only, with some absent. Of about 170,000 clones listed, roughly 83% are singletons. Sequenced material: PBMCs. All receptors derive from a woman between 50 and 59 years old in good health and CMV-seronegative. Each CDR3 is given with its conserved first and last residue. The D gene is left open where the match is weak. Where a row states a size, it is once, few, many or the class of an expanded clone; other rows omit it.

-,-,TRBJ2-3,TRBV19,CASRGGTDTQYF,TGTGCCAGTAGAGGGGGCACAGATACGCAGTATTTT
-,TRBD1,TRBJ1-1,TRBV2,CAFRKGQGTEAFF,TGTGCCTTCAGGAAGGGACAGGGGACTGAAGCTTTCTTT
-,-,TRBJ2-7,TRBV14,CASSQAWTGEYF,TGTGCCAGCAGCCAAGCATGGACTGGGGAGTACTTC
-,-,TRBJ1-2,TRBV7-8,CASSLALQLSVLNYGYTF,TGTGCCAGCAGCTTAGCCCTCCAACTGTCCGTACTTAACTATGGCTACACCTTC
-,TRBD2,TRBJ2-1,TRBV7-2,CASSSKTSGSIEQFF,TGTGCCAGCAGCTCCAAGACTAGCGGGAGCATTGAGCAGTTCTTC
-,TRBD1,TRBJ2-7,TRBV19,CASSIGTDNEQYF,TGTGCCAGTAGTATTGGGACAGACAACGAGCAGTACTTC
-,-,TRBJ1-1,TRBV7-6,CASSGRGGAEAFF,TGTGCCAGCAGCGGCCGTGGAGGGGCAGAAGCTTTCTTT
-,TRBD1,TRBJ1-2,TRBV6-5,CASSYAGTGPNYGYTF,TGTGCCAGCAGTTACGCCGGGACAGGGCCTAACTATGGCTACACCTTC
-,TRBD1,TRBJ1-1,TRBV7-9,CSSSPGTGMNTEAFF,TGTTCCAGCAGCCCGGGGACAGGGATGAACACTGAAGCTTTCTTT
-,TRBD1,TRBJ2-1,TRBV7-9,CASSLDQGVSYNEQFF,TGTGCCAGCAGCTTAGATCAGGGGGTCTCCTACAATGAGCAGTTCTTC
-,TRBD1,TRBJ2-1,TRBV14,CASSQRGQARNNEQFF,TGTGCCAGCAGCCAAAGGGGACAGGCCCGTAACAATGAGCAGTTCTTC
-,TRBD1,TRBJ2-3,TRBV6-6,CASTTGRTDTQYF,TGTGCCAGCACGACAGGGCGCACAGATACGCAGTATTTT
-,TRBD1,TRBJ2-7,TRBV5-1,CASSPGQGGYEQYF,TGCGCCAGCAGCCCGGGACAGGGGGGCTACGAGCAGTACTTC
-,TRBD1,TRBJ1-3,TRBV19,CASTPDRYSGNTIYF,TGTGCCAGTACCCCGGACAGGTACTCTGGAAACACCATATATTTT
-,-,TRBJ2-2,TRBV4-1,CASSQDTSTGELFF,TGCGCCAGCAGCCAAGATACAAGTACCGGGGAGCTGTTTTTT
-,TRBD2,TRBJ2-5,TRBV7-7,CASSLSGAGPWEAQYF,TGTGCTAGCAGCCTCAGCGGGGCGGGCCCCTGGGAGGCCCAGTACTTC
-,TRBD1,TRBJ2-7,TRBV6-1,CASMYRGTDEQYF,TGTGCCAGCATGTACAGGGGGACGGACGAGCAGTACTTC
-,-,TRBJ2-5,TRBV5-1,CASRPLSGQETQYF,TGCGCCAGCCGTCCCTTATCGGGCCAAGAGACCCAGTACTTC
-,TRBD1,TRBJ1-5,TRBV19,CASTPGQGSKPQHF,TGTGCCAGTACCCCGGGACAGGGGTCTAAGCCCCAGCATTTT
once,TRBD2,TRBJ2-3,TRBV5-1,CASSPALAGGTTDTQYF,TGCGCCAGCAGCCCCGCACTAGCGGGGGGTACCACAGATACGCAGTATTTT
few,TRBD1,TRBJ2-2,TRBV9,CASSGRQGATGELFF,TGTGCCAGCAGCGGTCGACAGGGGGCTACCGGGGAGCTGTTTTTT
few,-,TRBJ1-5,TRBV30,CAWSFQGGQPQHF,TGTGCCTGGAGTTTTCAGGGCGGTCAGCCCCAGCATTTT
-,-,TRBJ1-5,TRBV28,CASDTGFRIPQHF,TGTGCCAGCGACACAGGGTTTCGGATTCCCCAGCATTTT
once,TRBD1,TRBJ2-1,TRBV7-2,CASSSRQGYNEQFF,TGTGCCAGCAGCTCTCGACAGGGGTACAATGAGCAGTTCTTC
once,TRBD2,TRBJ2-1,TRBV19,CASSPGLAATGEQFF,TGTGCCAGTAGTCCGGGACTAGCGGCCACCGGTGAGCAGTTCTTC
-,-,TRBJ2-2,TRBV7-2,CASSYTGSTGELFF,TGTGCCAGCAGTTATACAGGGAGCACCGGGGAGCTGTTTTTT
-,-,TRBJ2-2,TRBV5-6,CASSLTGIGTGELFF,TGTGCCAGCAGCTTGACAGGCATCGGGACCGGGGAGCTGTTTTTT
-,-,TRBJ2-1,TRBV6-5,CASSYPTGGEQFF,TGTGCCAGCAGTTATCCGACTGGGGGCGAGCAGTTCTTC
-,-,TRBJ2-1,TRBV10-1,CASSSPSSYNEQFF,TGCGCCAGCAGTTCTCCGAGCTCCTACAATGAGCAGTTCTTC